These 32 T cell receptor beta chains share one sample of origin, sequenced in a study of graft-versus-host responses after intestinal transplantation. The repertoire was sequenced with immunoSEQ multiplex PCR; TCRdb's copy has only in-frame clones and lacks some. Of some 15,000 clones in the sample, around 95% were seen once. The material sequenced was PBMCs, taken 9 days after transplant. These receptor sequences come from a human patient who received an intestinal transplant, so some T cells may come from the graft donor.

A note on this clone: Other DNA sequences from this sample encode an identical CDR3 as well. The J gene is TRBJ2-7, the V gene TRBV19; D is unresolved. The ends were cut back, 1 base at V and 2 bases at J, with 3 bases in the middle. Germline V gene sequence: CDR1 LNHDA, CDR2 SQIVND (reference sequence). The CDR3 has 12 residues. The CDR3: CASSIGPYEQYF. The DNA for the CDR3 is TGTGCCAGTAGTATAGGTCCCTACGAGCAGTACTTC.

The chain recombines TRBV10-3 with TRBJ2-2; no firm D call. V lost 8 bases and J lost 0, with 7 bases in between. CDR3 length: 13 residues. Germline V lookup: CDR1 ENHRY, CDR2 SYGVKD. CDR3 protein: CAIGESNTGELFF. CDR3 DNA sequence: TGTGCCATCGGAGAATCGAACACCGGGGAGCTGTTTTTT.

This chain links TRBV6-5 with TRBJ1-4; D remains ambiguous. Germline CDR1 is MNHEY and CDR2 is SVGAGI. V lost 2 bases to trimming and J lost 8 bases, with 12 bases between them. The CDR3 sequence is 14 residues long. CDR3 protein: CASSYAGGAEKLFF. As DNA, the CDR3 is TGTGCCAGCAGTTACGCCGGAGGCGCGGAAAAACTGTTTTTT.

This chain links TRBV18 with TRBJ1-5, with a possible D match to TRBD1 (6 bases). Per the germline V gene, CDR1 is KGHSH and CDR2 is LQKENI. This CDR3 has 17 amino acids. Between the trimmed V and J ends, which lost 4 bases and 7 bases, there was a span of 23 bases. CDR3 sequence reads: CASSLLPSGAMGQPQHF. CDR3 DNA sequence: TGTGCCAGCTCACTTTTGCCCTCGGGGGCAATGGGACAGCCCCAGCATTTT.

This chain links TRBV7-6 with TRBJ2-7; D perhaps matches TRBD1 (5 bases). CDR1 SGHVS and CDR2 FNYEAQ come from the germline V gene. The CDR3 is made up of 14 amino acids. V lost 2 bases and J lost 2, with 10 bases in between. The CDR3 DNA follows: TGTGCCAGCAGCTTACAGGGTTCTCCCTACGAGCAGTACTTC. As protein: CASSLQGSPYEQYF.

V gene TRBV28 combines with J gene TRBJ2-7; 10 nucleotides line up with TRBD1. With V trimmed by 8 bases and J by 5 bases, 3 bases remained unmatched. In germline, CDR1 is MDHEN, CDR2 SYDVKM. This CDR3 has 12 residues. The CDR3 nucleotides are TGTGCCAGCCGGGACAGGGGCCACGAGCAGTACTTC. It translates to CASRDRGHEQYF.

J is TRBJ2-1 and V is TRBV10-3, with 14 bases that match TRBD2. V dropped 2 bases and J dropped 4; count of bases not matched to a gene: 16. The CDR3 totals 21 residues. In germline, CDR1 is ENHRY, CDR2 SYGVKD. CDR3 protein: CAISEPQVGLAGGPDYNEQFF. CDR3 DNA sequence: TGTGCCATCAGTGAGCCCCAAGTCGGACTAGCGGGAGGCCCCGATTACAATGAGCAGTTCTTC.

DNA of the CDR3: TGCGCCAGCAGCTTGGTACAGGGAAGCACAGATACGCAGTATTTT. It encodes CASSLVQGSTDTQYF. The V gene is TRBV5-1, the J gene TRBJ2-3; D may be TRBD1 (6 bases). This CDR3 has 15 residues. The V and J ends lost 0 bases and 0 bases respectively, with 8 bases between them. CDR1 is SGHRS and CDR2 is YFSETQ in the germline V gene.

This clone showed up just once. The CDR3 reads CASNGGEYTEAFF. The CDR3 nucleotides are TGTGCCAGCAACGGTGGGGAGTACACTGAAGCTTTCTTT. The chain recombines TRBV28 with TRBJ1-1; D is ambiguous. Trimming removed 7 bases at V and 3 bases at J, with 12 bases between. The CDR3 sequence is 13 residues long. CDR1 is MDHEN, CDR2 SYDVKM, per germline.

J is TRBJ2-7 and V is TRBV7-6, with D perhaps given as TRBD1 or TRBD2 (5 bases each). Trimming took 4 bases from V and 2 from J, leaving 9 bases between them. Germline values: CDR1 SGHVS, CDR2 FNYEAQ. The CDR3 runs to 13 residues. The CDR3, as DNA: TGTGCCAGCAGCTCGGGACCCCCCTACGAGCAGTACTTC. The encoded protein is CASSSGPPYEQYF.

The chain recombines TRBV5-1 with TRBJ2-1, with D perhaps assigned TRBD1 or TRBD2 (5 bases each). Germline CDR1 reads SGHRS; CDR2 reads YFSETQ. V shed 0 bases and J shed 6 bases, with 10 bases lying between them. The CDR3 runs to 14 residues. In DNA form, the CDR3 reads TGCGCCAGCAGCTTGGGCCTCGGGGCCAATGAGCAGTTCTTC. Encoded protein: CASSLGLGANEQFF.

This clone has only one observation. In DNA form, the CDR3 reads TGTGCCATCAGCCCCCTGCTGGAGGGCAATGAGCAGTTCTTC. Protein product: CAISPLLEGNEQFF. The chain couples TRBV10-3 to TRBJ2-1; a possible D gene is TRBD2 (6 bases). Trimming cost V 6 bases and J 6 bases, with 15 bases left between them. The CDR3 contains 14 residues. Germline V gives CDR1 ENHRY, CDR2 SYGVKD.

The V gene is TRBV4-1, the J gene TRBJ1-1; 7 nucleotides line up with TRBD1. Trimming at V came to 2 bases and at J to 1 base, leaving 4 bases not matched to a gene. Germline V gene data show CDR1 as MGHRA and CDR2 as YSYEKL. The CDR3 extends over 15 amino acids. The CDR3 is CASSQRQGSNTEAFF. The CDR3 bases are TGCGCCAGCAGCCAACGACAGGGCTCGAACACTGAAGCTTTCTTT.

The CDR3: CASSSPTSSYEQYF. As DNA, the CDR3 is TGTGCCAGCAGTTCACCGACTAGCTCCTACGAGCAGTACTTC. This rearrangement joins TRBV28 to TRBJ2-7; possibly TRBD2 for D (6 bases). V was trimmed by 4 bases and J by 0 bases, leaving 10 bases between them. Looked up from germline, CDR1 is MDHEN and CDR2 is SYDVKM. CDR3 length: 14 amino acids.

The J gene is TRBJ1-1, the V gene TRBV6-5, with D unclear. Trimming cost V 11 bases and J 2 bases, with 12 bases left between them. This CDR3 contains 12 residues. CDR1 MNHEY and CDR2 SVGAGI come from the germline V gene. DNA of the CDR3: TGTGCCTCGAGGGAGGGAAACACTGAAGCTTTCTTT. Translated, it gives CASREGNTEAFF.

This rearrangement joins TRBV21-1 to TRBJ1-1. TRBV21-1 is tagged as a pseudogene. There are 18 residues in the CDR3. Written as DNA, the CDR3 is TGTGCCAGCAGCAAAGGGAGGGGCAGGACCGCCATGAACACTGAAGCTTTCTTT. This sequence encodes CASSKGRGRTAMNTEAFF.

The chain uses TRBV30 and TRBJ2-5, with D possibly called TRBD1 or TRBD2 (5 bases each). The CDR3 loop spans 14 amino acids. The V gene lost 4 bases and the J gene lost 4 bases, with 16 bases spanning the gap. Looked up from germline, CDR1 is GTSNPN and CDR2 is SVGIG (reference sequence). The CDR3 coding sequence is TGTGCCTGGACGGCCGATCCGGGACCAGAGACCCAGTACTTC. It yields the protein CAWTADPGPETQYF.

The chain joins TRBV4-1 to TRBJ2-1; no reliable D call. The CDR3 has 12 amino acids. Deletions cut 3 bases from V and 6 bases from J, with 6 bases between. In germline, CDR1 is MGHRA, CDR2 YSYEKL. The CDR3, as DNA: TGCGCCAGCAGCCACCTCGGCAATGAGCAGTTCTTC. It translates to CASSHLGNEQFF.

This chain uses TRBV7-3 with TRBJ2-7, with 7 bases lining up with TRBD2. CDR1 and CDR2 (germline): SGHTA, FQGTGA. The CDR3 totals 19 residues. J gave up 3 bases and V 2 bases, and 19 bases lay outside the gene matches. The CDR3 loop reads CASSLAGEHFNGRSYEQYF. For the CDR3, the DNA is TGTGCCAGCAGCTTAGCGGGAGAGCACTTTAACGGTCGAAGCTACGAGCAGTACTTC.

The chain couples TRBV27 to TRBJ2-7; 10 bases align to TRBD2. This CDR3 contains 14 residues. V gave up 3 bases and J gave up 7 bases; unmatched junction bases: 6. Per germline, CDR1 MNHEY and CDR2 SMNVEV (reference sequence). The CDR3 sequence is CASSFSAGGQEQYF. The CDR3 DNA reads as TGTGCCAGCAGTTTCTCAGCGGGAGGGCAGGAGCAGTACTTC.

The genes are TRBV7-9 and TRBJ2-3; the D is unclear. Germline lookup yields CDR1 SEHNR and CDR2 FQNEAQ (reference sequence). CDR3 size: 12 residues. V was trimmed by 8 bases and J by 6 bases, leaving 12 bases between them. CDR3: CASPPIGDTQYF. Here the CDR3 DNA reads TGTGCCAGCCCGCCGATCGGGGATACGCAGTATTTT.

This clone showed up just a few times. The rearrangement uses TRBV7-9 and TRBJ2-1; 9 positions match TRBD2. Germline values: CDR1 SEHNR, CDR2 FQNEAQ (reference sequence). V was clipped by 10 bases and J by 9 bases; unmatched bases: 16. The CDR3 totals 15 residues. This CDR3 is CATQGVREGQGEQFF. The CDR3 DNA sequence: TGTGCCACCCAGGGGGTGCGGGAGGGCCAGGGTGAGCAGTTCTTC. The full variable domain, completed using reference TRBV7-9 and TRBJ2-1, is DTGVSQNPRHKITKRGQNVTFRCDPISEHNRLYWYRQTLGQGPEFLTYFQNEAQLEKSRLLSDRFSAERPKGSFSTLEIQRTEQGDSAMYLCATQGVREGQGEQFFGPGTRLTVL.

This chain uses TRBV15 with TRBJ1-2; D is undetermined. CDR1 and CDR2 (germline): LNHNV, YYDKDF (reference sequence). The CDR3 length is 11 residues. The V end lost 0 bases, the J end lost 8 bases, and 4 bases lay between the germline ends. In DNA, the CDR3 is TGTGCCACCAGCAGAGACGGCGGCTACACCTTC. Its protein is CATSRDGGYTF.

This clone was picked up one time. CDR3 region: CASSEWGAGNTIYF. CDR3 nucleotides: TGTGCCAGCAGTGAATGGGGGGCTGGAAACACCATATATTTT. This chain joins TRBV25-1 and TRBJ1-3; D perhaps matches TRBD1 (5 bases). Germline assignment: CDR1 MGHDK and CDR2 SYGVNS. The CDR3 is made up of 14 amino acids. V was pared by 1 base and J by 2 bases, with 6 bases between.

The chain carries TRBV19 and TRBJ2-1; unclear D gene. Trimming shortened V by 3 bases and J by 6 bases, and 9 bases separated the two germline ends. Germline CDR1 LNHDA, CDR2 SQIVND (reference sequence). CDR3 length equals 13 residues. The CDR3 protein is CASSIIRANEQFF. The CDR3 region has the DNA TGTGCCAGTAGTATTATTAGGGCCAATGAGCAGTTCTTC.

The chain joins TRBV2 to TRBJ1-1, with D tentatively TRBD1 (5 bases). With 2 bases removed from V and 5 bases from J, the gap between germline ends came to 24 bases. The germline CDR1 and CDR2 sequences are SNHLY and FYNNEI. This CDR3 comprises 18 residues. CDR3 in amino acids: CASSEPGGDRGSRTEAFF. CDR3 DNA sequence: TGTGCCAGCAGTGAACCGGGGGGAGATCGGGGCAGTAGAACTGAAGCTTTCTTT. Supplemented by reference TRBV2 and TRBJ1-1, the full variable domain reads EPEVTQTPSHQVTQMGQEVILRCVPISNHLYFYWYRQILGQKVEFLVSFYNNEISEKSEIFDDQFSVERPDGSNFTLKIRSTKLEDSAMYFCASSEPGGDRGSRTEAFFGQGTRLTVV.

V and J are TRBV6-1 and TRBJ2-7; the match to TRBD2 covers 7 bases. After removal of 1 base from V and 2 bases from J, the junction contained 8 bases not matched to a gene. The CDR3 loop spans 16 amino acids. Germline V gene sequence: CDR1 MNHNS, CDR2 SASEGT. CDR3 sequence: CASSEGGWGGTYEQYF. In nucleotides, the CDR3 is TGTGCCAGCAGTGAAGGGGGCTGGGGGGGGACCTACGAGCAGTACTTC.

The V gene is TRBV4-1, the J gene TRBJ1-4; TRBD1 matches at 8 bases. This CDR3 region has 14 residues. Germline trimming cut 0 bases from V and 11 bases from J; bases unmatched to any gene: 5. The germline V gene encodes CDR1 MGHRA and CDR2 YSYEKL. Here the CDR3 DNA reads TGCGCCAGCAGCCAAGAAACGACAGGGGATAAACTGTTTTTT. This codes for CASSQETTGDKLFF.

The chain combines TRBV13 with TRBJ2-5; 11 positions match TRBD2. Germline values: CDR1 PRHDT, CDR2 FYEKMQ (reference sequence). V lost 4 bases to trimming and J lost 3 bases; unmatched junction nucleotides: 1. This CDR3 has 14 amino acids. The CDR3 sequence: CASSSTSGEETQYF. As DNA, the CDR3 is TGTGCCAGCAGCTCGACTAGCGGGGAAGAGACCCAGTACTTC.

The chain recombines TRBV2 with TRBJ1-1; tentatively, D is TRBD1 (5 bases). This CDR3 contains 12 residues. Germline V CDR1 and CDR2: SNHLY, FYNNEI. V was cut by 10 bases and J by 4 bases, with 13 bases left in between. In DNA form, the CDR3 reads TGTGCCACCTATGGGGGGTTCACTGAAGCTTTCTTT. This codes for CATYGGFTEAFF.

In DNA, the CDR3 is TGTGCCTGGAGTACAAGCAGGGGTTCAGACTATGGCTACACCTTC. Encoded protein: CAWSTSRGSDYGYTF. The rearrangement uses TRBV30 and TRBJ1-2, with a weak D call TRBD1 (6 bases). The CDR3 sequence is 15 residues long. Trimming removed 2 bases from V and 3 bases from J, with 16 bases in between. Germline CDR1 and CDR2: GTSNPN and SVGIG (reference sequence).

The chain links TRBV6-1 to TRBJ2-3, with D possibly TRBD2 on 6 matching bases. Germline V lookup: CDR1 MNHNS, CDR2 SASEGT. The V and J ends lost 4 bases and 2 bases respectively, with 10 bases between them. The CDR3 sequence is 14 residues long. For the CDR3, the DNA is TGTGCCAGCAGTGCGGACTATTACACAGATACGCAGTATTTT. Its protein is CASSADYYTDTQYF.